Listed below are T cell receptor beta chains from one sample, sequenced in a study of blood T cell repertoires in COVID-19. The method was immunoSEQ multiplex PCR; TCRdb's version includes in-frame clones alone and lacks a portion of them. Among about 140,000 clones, around 86% were seen once, and the ten largest hold around 8.4%. Source material: peripheral blood. The receptors were sampled from a human donor in a cohort sampled during active COVID-19. CDR3s include the opening cysteine and the closing phenylalanine or tryptophan. D genes are given only for firm matches. A clone size is listed for some rows: how often the clone was seen (once, few, many), or a class if it is expanded.

j_gene	v_gene	d_gene	abundance	CDR3nt	CDR3aa
TRBJ1-3	TRBV4-2	TRBD1	.	TGTGCCAGCAGCCAAGATGGGACAGAGGGAAACACCATATATTTT	CASSQDGTEGNTIYF
TRBJ1-5	TRBV10-3	TRBD1	once	TGTGCCATCAGTCCGGGACAGGGCAATCAGCCCCAGCATTTT	CAISPGQGNQPQHF
TRBJ2-7	TRBV11-2	TRBD2	.	TGTGCCAGCAGCATTCGCGCCCAAGGCGGGAGTTACGAGCAGTACTTC	CASSIRAQGGSYEQYF
TRBJ1-5	TRBV24-1	.	.	TGTGCCACCAGTGGTAGCAGGGGTAGAGGTCAGCCCCAGCATTTT	CATSGSRGRGQPQHF
TRBJ2-1	TRBV4-2	TRBD2	.	TGTGCCAGCAGCCAAAAACCAGCGGGGCCCTACAATGAGCAGTTCTTC	CASSQKPAGPYNEQFF
TRBJ2-1	TRBV7-3	TRBD2	.	TGTGCCAGCAGCTCCTCGTCTAGCGGGAGTTTAAATGAGCAGTTCTTC	CASSSSSSGSLNEQFF
TRBJ2-2	TRBV5-8	.	few	TGTGCCAGCAGCTTGGGGGCCCAGAACACCGGGGAGCTGTTTTTT	CASSLGAQNTGELFF
TRBJ2-5	TRBV5-1	.	.	TGCGCCAGCAGCTTAACCGGGACACTGGCGGCGGAGACCCAGTACTTC	CASSLTGTLAAETQYF
TRBJ1-3	TRBV19	.	few	TGTGCCAGTAGTATGGGGCAGCTCGACCCCCTCGGACCTGGAAACACCATATATTTT	CASSMGQLDPLGPGNTIYF
TRBJ2-7	TRBV4-3	.	once	TGCGCCAGCAGCCAAGAGCCGCCGGGACTCCAGCGAGTTTACGAGCAGTACTTC	CASSQEPPGLQRVYEQYF
TRBJ2-5	TRBV4-1	.	.	TGCGCCAGCAGCCAATATGCAGGGGCCCAAGAGACCCAGTACTTC	CASSQYAGAQETQYF
TRBJ1-4	TRBV18	.	.	TGTGCCAGCTCACCACCTAACGGGGTGGATGAAAAACTGTTTTTT	CASSPPNGVDEKLFF
TRBJ1-1	TRBV28	TRBD1	.	TGTGCCAGCAGCCCATTCGGACAGGGCGATAGGAACACTGAAGCTTTCTTT	CASSPFGQGDRNTEAFF
TRBJ2-7	TRBV2	TRBD1	.	TGTGCCAGCAGGGACAGGGACTACGAGCAGTACTTC	CASRDRDYEQYF
TRBJ2-5	TRBV3-1/TRBV3-2	.	.	TGTGCCAGCAGCCTCGGGACATACCTAGGGACCCAGTACTTC	CASSLGTYLGTQYF
TRBJ1-2	TRBV7-9	TRBD1	.	TGTGCCAGCAGCCCAACTGGACAGGGTCAGTTTGGCTACACCTTC	CASSPTGQGQFGYTF
TRBJ2-7	TRBV27	TRBD2	.	TGTGCCAGCGGACGCTCGGGACTAGCGGGAGGGCCGAACGGCGAGCAGTACTTC	CASGRSGLAGGPNGEQYF
TRBJ2-7	TRBV28	.	.	TGTGCCAGCAGTTTGCGCCCGAAGTCCGGGGGAGTAGTCTACGAGCAGTACTTC	CASSLRPKSGGVVYEQYF